This entry lists 18 T cell receptor beta chains sequenced from one sample in a study of CD8 T cells in ankylosing spondylitis. Whole-study findings and limits: Typical of ankylosing spondylitis blood, it appeared, was a TCR beta motif of roughly eight highly homologous variants.

No antigen has been identified for these receptors. TCRdb reanalysed the 5' RACE reads using MiXCR and keeps one entry per CDR3 protein. The sample lists fewer than 550,000 distinct CDR3 sequences, about 5.4% seen once, with roughly 3.5% in the top ten. The sequencing input was blood, either unsorted or a sorted T cell fraction (not recorded which). These receptors were collected from a male donor with ankylosing spondylitis.

The chain uses TRBV5-1 and TRBJ2-7; 12 bases map to TRBD2. Germline V CDR1 and CDR2: SGHRS, YFSETQ. The V gene end was trimmed by 1 base and the J gene end by 6 bases; junction bases not matched to a gene: 5. This CDR3 is built from 15 residues. The CDR3 DNA follows: TGCGCCAGCAGCTTGACTAGCGGGAGGTCGGGCGAGCAGTACTTC. Translating gives CASSLTSGRSGEQYF. Full variable domain (rest looked up from reference TRBV5-1 and TRBJ2-7): KAGVTQTPRYLIKTRGQQVTLSCSPISGHRSVSWYQQTPGQGLQFLFEYFSETQRNKGNFPGRFSGRQFSNSRSEMNVSTLELGDSALYLCASSLTSGRSGEQYFGPGTRLTVT.

There are many counts of this clonotype. The rearrangement uses TRBV7-9 and TRBJ1-3; D not certain. Between the trimmed V and J ends, which lost 4 bases and 8 bases, there was a span of 6 bases. Germline lookup yields CDR1 SEHNR and CDR2 FQNEAQ (reference sequence). The CDR3 is 11 amino acids. CDR3 coding DNA: TGTGCCAGCAGCTCCTACGACACCATATATTTT. Translated, it gives CASSSYDTIYF.

This clonotype appeared many times. This sequence joins TRBV9 and TRBJ1-2; no clear D gene. The V end lost 0 bases, the J end lost 8 bases, and 5 bases lay between the germline ends. CDR3 length: 11 amino acids. Germline V gene lookup returns CDR1 SGDLS and CDR2 YYNGEE. CDR3 sequence (DNA): TGTGCCAGCAGCGTAGTGCGGGGCTACACCTTC. Translation: CASSVVRGYTF.

This clonotype showed up many times. The chain couples TRBV10-3 to TRBJ1-5, with D possibly being TRBD1 (5 bases). Germline V gene data show CDR1 as ENHRY and CDR2 as SYGVKD. The CDR3 totals 13 residues. Trimming shortened V by 6 bases and J by 4 bases, and 10 bases separated the two germline ends. CDR3 in amino acids: CAISGTDNQPQHF. CDR3 in DNA: TGTGCCATCAGCGGGACGGATAATCAGCCCCAGCATTTT.

This clonotype has at least ten counts. The rearrangement uses TRBV5-6 and TRBJ2-5; D may be TRBD2 (5 bases). There are 16 residues in the CDR3. The V end lost 0 bases, the J end lost 4 bases, and 16 bases lay between the germline ends. Per germline, CDR1 SGHDT and CDR2 YYEEEE. CDR3 sequence (DNA): TGTGCCAGCAGCTTGGCCGGGTTCATGGGGAGAGAGACCCAGTACTTC. It encodes CASSLAGFMGRETQYF.

This clonotype was counted at least ten times. The rearrangement joins TRBV28 to TRBJ2-1; a weak D match, TRBD2 (6 bases). The CDR3 covers 15 residues. V lost 5 bases and J lost 0, with 11 bases in between. Germline V lookup: CDR1 MDHEN, CDR2 SYDVKM. In nucleotides, the CDR3 is TGTGCCAGCAGTGCCGGGACTCTCTCCTACAATGAGCAGTTCTTC. This gives the protein CASSAGTLSYNEQFF.

This clonotype was observed a few times. The chain joins TRBV27 to TRBJ1-1, with D perhaps matching TRBD1 (5 bases). Germline values: CDR1 MNHEY, CDR2 SMNVEV (reference sequence). The CDR3 has 14 amino acids. Trimming left V 7 bases short and J 0 bases short, with 12 bases between. The CDR3 bases are TGTGCCAGCACCTTGACAGCCATGAACACTGAAGCTTTCTTT. Its protein is CASTLTAMNTEAFF.

This clonotype occurred many times. The chain combines TRBV27 with TRBJ1-2; no clear D. The length of the CDR3 is 17 residues. The V end was cut by 5 bases, the J end by 1 base, with 20 bases between. Per the germline V gene, CDR1 is MNHEY and CDR2 is SMNVEV (reference sequence). The CDR3 here is CASSGMGLFRGNYGYTF. The CDR3 DNA reads as TGTGCCAGCAGTGGAATGGGGTTGTTTCGGGGTAACTATGGCTACACCTTC.

This clonotype was seen ten or more times. The chain recombines TRBV7-9 with TRBJ2-7, with D perhaps matching TRBD2 (7 bases). The V gene lost 7 bases and the J gene lost 6 bases, with 16 bases spanning the gap. The CDR3 has 13 amino acids. Germline V gene data show CDR1 as SEHNR and CDR2 as FQNEAQ (reference sequence). CDR3 amino acids: CASTPIGGLEQYF. The CDR3 nucleotides read TGTGCCAGCACCCCGATCGGGGGGCTCGAGCAGTACTTC.

The sample holds many counts of this clonotype. The rearrangement joins TRBV2 to TRBJ1-2, with D perhaps TRBD1 (5 bases). CDR3 length: 12 residues. The germline V gene has CDR1 SNHLY and CDR2 FYNNEI. Trimming cost V 2 bases and J 6 bases, with 7 bases left between them. The chain's CDR3 is CASSEWGHGYTF. The CDR3 coding sequence is TGTGCCAGCAGTGAATGGGGCCATGGCTACACCTTC. Full variable domain (remainder filled in from reference TRBV2 and TRBJ1-2): EPEVTQTPSHQVTQMGQEVILRCVPISNHLYFYWYRQILGQKVEFLVSFYNNEISEKSEIFDDQFSVERPDGSNFTLKIRSTKLEDSAMYFCASSEWGHGYTFGSGTRLTVV.

This clonotype was seen repeatedly, ten times or more. The chain combines TRBV18 with TRBJ2-7; 13 bases are shared with TRBD2. CDR3 length equals 15 residues. J was trimmed by 2 bases and V by 4 bases; bases with no gene match: 2. CDR1 and CDR2 from the germline V gene are KGHSH and LQKENI. CDR3 sequence (DNA): TGTGCCAGCTCACTTACTAGCGGGAGGGCCTACGAGCAGTACTTC. Translating it yields CASSLTSGRAYEQYF.

The V and J genes are TRBV2 and TRBJ2-1; D unclear. Germline-derived CDR1 and CDR2 are SNHLY and FYNNEI. Trimming cost V 3 bases and J 6 bases, with 9 bases left between them. The CDR3 totals 13 residues. The CDR3 coding sequence is TGTGCCAGCAGTGACGTTCATCCCAATGAGCAGTTCTTC. Translating gives CASSDVHPNEQFF.

Ten or more counts support this clonotype. The chain recombines TRBV5-1 with TRBJ2-7; TRBD2 aligns across 11 bases. Trimming cost V 4 bases and J 7 bases; bases outside gene matches: 10. The CDR3 covers 15 residues. Germline V gives CDR1 SGHRS, CDR2 YFSETQ. This CDR3 reads CASSPTSGRWEEQYF. CDR3 DNA sequence: TGCGCCAGCAGCCCAACTAGCGGGAGATGGGAAGAGCAGTACTTC.

This clonotype appeared many times. The chain couples TRBV27 to TRBJ1-3; D unclear. V shed 2 bases and J shed 4 bases, with 9 bases lying between them. This CDR3 is built from 14 residues. From germline, CDR1 is MNHEY and CDR2 SMNVEV (reference sequence). CDR3 DNA sequence: TGTGCCAGCAGTTTACGACGGCACGGAAACACCATATATTTT. This encodes CASSLRRHGNTIYF.

This clonotype was seen many times. The V gene is TRBV7-2, the J gene TRBJ2-7, with D tentatively TRBD2 (6 bases). The CDR3 consists of 14 residues. CDR1 and CDR2 from the germline V gene are SGHTA and FQGNSA. The germline V and J ends were trimmed by 5 bases and 3 bases, with 14 bases remaining between them. Here the CDR3 reads CASSGLGRGYEQYF. The CDR3 DNA follows: TGTGCCAGCAGCGGCTTGGGGCGGGGCTACGAGCAGTACTTC.

The CDR3 is CASSNPGTLGKETQYF. CDR3 nucleotides: TGTGCCAGCAGCAACCCCGGGACACTGGGAAAAGAGACCCAGTACTTC. The chain has TRBV11-2 and TRBJ2-5; D might be TRBD1 (6 bases). The ends were cut back, 5 bases at V and 3 bases at J, with 19 bases in the middle. From germline, CDR1 is SGHAT and CDR2 FQNNGV. This CDR3 is built from 16 residues.

This clonotype was observed a handful of times. The rearrangement uses TRBV6-5 and TRBJ1-6; D not resolved. V dropped 2 bases and J dropped 8 bases, with 4 bases sitting between them. Germline assignment: CDR1 MNHEY and CDR2 SVGAGI. The CDR3 is 12 residues long. CDR3 nucleotides: TGTGCCAGCAGTTACACTCATTCACCCCTCCACTTT. Encoded protein: CASSYTHSPLHF.

This clonotype was counted between two and nine times. The V gene is TRBV7-9, the J gene TRBJ1-1; a weak D match, TRBD1 (6 bases). V dropped 5 bases and J dropped 1 base, with 17 bases sitting between them. Germline V CDR1 and CDR2: SEHNR, FQNEAQ (reference sequence). CDR3 length: 16 amino acids. The CDR3 nucleotides read TGTGCCAGCAGCGACGACAGGTGGAATACGAACACTGAAGCTTTCTTT. Translation: CASSDDRWNTNTEAFF.